The 8 T cell receptor beta chains below all came from one sample that was sequenced in a study of T cell changes during pregnancy in multiple sclerosis. Clones were sequenced by immunoSEQ multiplex PCR, and TCRdb holds only the in-frame ones, with some missing. This sample has about 65,000 clones, with approximately 92% found just once. The specimen comprised CD8+ T cells from peripheral blood mononuclear cells, sampled in the third trimester of pregnancy. These receptors all stem from a female donor in good health, enrolled as a control in a pregnancy study.

This chain connects TRBV4-1 to TRBJ1-1, with D tentatively TRBD1 (5 bases). Germline V gene lookup returns CDR1 MGHRA and CDR2 YSYEKL. Trimming pared 3 bases from V and 1 base from J, leaving 21 bases between. The CDR3 has 18 amino acids. CDR3 DNA: TGCGCCAGCAGCCACGTCGGGACGGACGGGGGTAAGAACACTGAAGCTTTCTTT. This gives the protein CASSHVGTDGGKNTEAFF.

V and J are TRBV7-9 and TRBJ1-1, with a weak D call TRBD1 (6 bases). Trimming took 0 bases from V and 4 from J, leaving 15 bases between them. This CDR3 is 16 amino acids long. From germline, CDR1 is SEHNR and CDR2 FQNEAQ (reference sequence). CDR3 nucleotides: TGTGCCAGCAGCTTAGCGTCGGGGGGGCCCGGCACTGAAGCTTTCTTT. Protein sequence: CASSLASGGPGTEAFF.

The chain is built from TRBV6-5 and TRBJ2-7, with a tentative D call TRBD2 (7 bases). Germline values: CDR1 MNHEY, CDR2 SVGAGI. The CDR3 length is 15 residues. V dropped 6 bases and J dropped 2 bases, with 17 bases sitting between them. This CDR3 is CASSSAAGAPYEQYF. As DNA, the CDR3 is TGTGCCAGCAGCTCCGCGGCGGGGGCCCCCTACGAGCAGTACTTC.

The chain combines TRBV4-2 with TRBJ2-1, with 7 bases matching TRBD2. CDR1 and CDR2 from the germline V gene are LGHNA and YNFKEQ. This CDR3 contains 18 residues. J was trimmed by 0 bases and V by 0 bases; bases with no gene match: 8. The CDR3 region is CASSQDLGRGSSYNEQFF. The CDR3 DNA follows: TGTGCCAGCAGCCAAGATTTAGGGCGGGGGAGCTCCTACAATGAGCAGTTCTTC.

The chain is built from TRBV6-4 and TRBJ2-3; D is undetermined. Germline-derived CDR1 and CDR2 are MRHNA and SNTAGT. This CDR3 comprises 14 residues. Trimming shortened V by 2 bases and J by 2 bases, and 8 bases separated the two germline ends. The CDR3 loop is CASSDGGNTDTQYF. DNA of the CDR3: TGTGCCAGCAGTGACGGCGGAAACACAGATACGCAGTATTTT.

This clone was seen just once. V and J are TRBV19 and TRBJ2-1; 7 bases align to TRBD2. V lost 5 bases and J lost 3; bases outside the gene matches: 7. The CDR3 covers 15 residues. Germline values: CDR1 LNHDA, CDR2 SQIVND (reference sequence). The CDR3 bases are TGTGCCAGTAGTCCACCGGCGGGGGACTACAATGAGCAGTTCTTC. Amino acids: CASSPPAGDYNEQFF.

V is TRBV7-6 and J is TRBJ1-2; D uncertain. The CDR3 loop spans 12 amino acids. Between the trimmed V and J ends, which lost 0 bases and 14 bases, there was a span of 13 bases. The germline V gene encodes CDR1 SGHVS and CDR2 FNYEAQ. CDR3 sequence reads: CASSLALSSLTF. DNA of the CDR3: TGTGCCAGCAGCTTAGCCTTAAGTAGTTTGACCTTC. The variable domain in full, completed from reference TRBV7-6 and TRBJ1-2, reads GAGVSQSPRYKVTKRGQDVALRCDPISGHVSLYWYRQALGQGPEFLTYFNYEAQQDKSGLPNDRFSAERPEGSISTLTIQRTEQRDSAMYRCASSLALSSLTFGSGTRLTVV.

V usage is TRBV7-9 and J usage is TRBJ2-4; TRBD1 matches at 7 bases. Unmatched junction bases numbered 8, after V lost 4 bases and J lost 2 bases. Germline V gives CDR1 SEHNR, CDR2 FQNEAQ (reference sequence). The CDR3 runs 16 residues. The CDR3 DNA follows: TGTGCCAGCAGCTACAGCACAGGGGTTCCCAAAAACATTCAGTACTTC. This sequence encodes CASSYSTGVPKNIQYF.